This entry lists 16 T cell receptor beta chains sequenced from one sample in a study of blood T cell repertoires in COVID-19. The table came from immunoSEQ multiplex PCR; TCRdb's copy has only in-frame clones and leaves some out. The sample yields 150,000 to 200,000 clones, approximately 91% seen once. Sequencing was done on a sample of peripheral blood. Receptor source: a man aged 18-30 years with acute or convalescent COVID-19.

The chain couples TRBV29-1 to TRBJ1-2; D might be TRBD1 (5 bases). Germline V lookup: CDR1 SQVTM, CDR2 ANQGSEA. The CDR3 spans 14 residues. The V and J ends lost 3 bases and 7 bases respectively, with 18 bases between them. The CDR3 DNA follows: TGCAGCGTTGATGACTCGTCGGCAGGGCCTGGCTACACCTTC. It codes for CSVDDSSAGPGYTF.

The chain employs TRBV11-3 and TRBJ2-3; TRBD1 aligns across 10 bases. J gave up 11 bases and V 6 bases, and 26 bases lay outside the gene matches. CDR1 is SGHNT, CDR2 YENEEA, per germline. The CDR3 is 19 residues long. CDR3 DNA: TGTGCCAGCAGAGTAACAACGAAGAGGGACAGGGGTCATTCGAGGAGGCAGTATTTT. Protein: CASRVTTKRDRGHSRRQYF.

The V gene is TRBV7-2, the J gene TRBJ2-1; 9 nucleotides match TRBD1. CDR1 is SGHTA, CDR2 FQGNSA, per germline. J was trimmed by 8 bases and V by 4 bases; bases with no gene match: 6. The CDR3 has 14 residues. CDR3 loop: CASSSRRQGDEQFF. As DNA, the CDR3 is TGTGCCAGCAGCTCCCGCCGACAGGGGGATGAGCAGTTCTTC. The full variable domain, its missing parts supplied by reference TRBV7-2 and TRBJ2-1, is GAGVSQSPSNKVTEKGKDVELRCDPISGHTALYWYRQSLGQGLEFLIYFQGNSAPDKSGLPSDRFSAERTGGSVSTLTIQRTQQEDSAVYLCASSSRRQGDEQFFGPGTRLTVL.

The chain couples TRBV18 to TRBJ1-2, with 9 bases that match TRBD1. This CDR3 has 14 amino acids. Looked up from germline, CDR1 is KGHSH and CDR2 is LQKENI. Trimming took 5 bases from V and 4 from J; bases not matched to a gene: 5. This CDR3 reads CASSVDRGSYGYTF. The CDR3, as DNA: TGTGCCAGCTCAGTGGACAGGGGAAGCTATGGCTACACCTTC. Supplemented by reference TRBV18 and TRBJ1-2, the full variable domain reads NAGVMQNPRHLVRRRGQEARLRCSPMKGHSHVYWYRQLPEEGLKFMVYLQKENIIDESGMPKERFSAEFPKEGPSILRIQQVVRGDSAAYFCASSVDRGSYGYTFGSGTRLTVV.

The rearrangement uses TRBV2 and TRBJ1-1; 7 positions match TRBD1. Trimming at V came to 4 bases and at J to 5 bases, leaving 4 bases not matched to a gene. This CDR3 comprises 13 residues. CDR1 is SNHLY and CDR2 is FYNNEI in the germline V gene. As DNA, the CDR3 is TGTGCCAGCAGTGCAGGGGGGTCGACTGAAGCTTTCTTT. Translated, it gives CASSAGGSTEAFF.

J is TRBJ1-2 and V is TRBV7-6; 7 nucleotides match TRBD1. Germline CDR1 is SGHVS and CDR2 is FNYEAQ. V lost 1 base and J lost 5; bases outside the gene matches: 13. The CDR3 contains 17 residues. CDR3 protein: CASSLGLQGQGGYGYTF. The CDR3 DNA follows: TGTGCCAGCAGCTTAGGTTTACAGGGGCAGGGGGGTTATGGCTACACCTTC.

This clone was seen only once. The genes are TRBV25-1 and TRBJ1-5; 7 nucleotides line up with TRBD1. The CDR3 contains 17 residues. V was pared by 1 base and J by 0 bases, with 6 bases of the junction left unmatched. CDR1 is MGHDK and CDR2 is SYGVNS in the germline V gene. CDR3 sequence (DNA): TGTGCCAGCAGTGAATCGAGAGGGGGCCCTAGCAATCAGCCCCAGCATTTT. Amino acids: CASSESRGGPSNQPQHF.

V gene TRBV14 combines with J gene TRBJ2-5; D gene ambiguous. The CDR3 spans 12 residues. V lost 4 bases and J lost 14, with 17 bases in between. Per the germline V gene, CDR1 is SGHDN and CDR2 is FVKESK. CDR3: CASSPRRSPLYF. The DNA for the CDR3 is TGTGCCAGCAGCCCCAGAAGGAGTCCCCTCTACTTC.

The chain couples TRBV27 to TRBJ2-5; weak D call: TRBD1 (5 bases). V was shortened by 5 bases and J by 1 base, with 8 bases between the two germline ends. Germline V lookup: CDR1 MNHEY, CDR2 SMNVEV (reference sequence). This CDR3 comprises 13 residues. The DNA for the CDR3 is TGTGCCAGCAGTGCGACAGCCCAAGAGACCCAGTACTTC. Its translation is CASSATAQETQYF.

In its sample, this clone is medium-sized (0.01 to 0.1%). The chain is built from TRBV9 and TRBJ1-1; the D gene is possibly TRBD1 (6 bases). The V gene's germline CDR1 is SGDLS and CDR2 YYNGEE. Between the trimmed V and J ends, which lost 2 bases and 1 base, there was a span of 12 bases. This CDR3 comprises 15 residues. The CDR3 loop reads CASSVAGAWNTEAFF. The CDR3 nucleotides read TGTGCCAGCAGCGTGGCGGGGGCCTGGAACACTGAAGCTTTCTTT.

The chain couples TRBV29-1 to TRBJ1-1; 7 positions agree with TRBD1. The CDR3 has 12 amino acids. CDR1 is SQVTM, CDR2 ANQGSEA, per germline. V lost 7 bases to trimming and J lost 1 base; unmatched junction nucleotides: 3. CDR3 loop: CSASGGNTEAFF. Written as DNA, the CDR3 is TGCAGCGCCTCAGGGGGGAACACTGAAGCTTTCTTT.

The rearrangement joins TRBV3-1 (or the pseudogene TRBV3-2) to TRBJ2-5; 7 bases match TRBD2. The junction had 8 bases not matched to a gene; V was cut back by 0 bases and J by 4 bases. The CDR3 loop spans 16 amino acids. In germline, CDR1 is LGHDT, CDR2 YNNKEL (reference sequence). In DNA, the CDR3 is TGTGCCAGCAGCCAAGAAAGACTAGCCACCGGAGAGACCCAGTACTTC. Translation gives CASSQERLATGETQYF.

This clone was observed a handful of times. CDR3 in amino acids: CASSEIVSLIGTRHNEQFF. The CDR3 region has the DNA TGTGCCAGCAGTGAAATCGTTAGTTTGATCGGAACTAGGCACAATGAGCAGTTCTTC. The rearrangement uses TRBV6-1 and TRBJ2-1; D is perhaps TRBD2 (5 bases). CDR3 length: 19 amino acids. V was shortened by 2 bases and J by 5 bases, with 25 bases between the two germline ends. CDR1 and CDR2 from the germline V gene are MNHNS and SASEGT.

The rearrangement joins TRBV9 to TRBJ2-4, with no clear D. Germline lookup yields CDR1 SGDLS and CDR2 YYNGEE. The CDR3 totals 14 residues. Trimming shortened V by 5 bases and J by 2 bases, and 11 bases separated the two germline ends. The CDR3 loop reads CASSDGLPKNIQYF. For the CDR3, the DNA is TGTGCCAGCAGTGATGGGCTGCCCAAAAACATTCAGTACTTC.

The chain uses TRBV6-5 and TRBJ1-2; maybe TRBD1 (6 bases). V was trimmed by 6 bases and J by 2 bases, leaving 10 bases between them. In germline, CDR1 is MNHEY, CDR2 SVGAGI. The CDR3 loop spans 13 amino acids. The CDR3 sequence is CASSLGQNYGYTF. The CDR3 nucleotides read TGTGCCAGCAGCCTCGGACAGAACTATGGCTACACCTTC.

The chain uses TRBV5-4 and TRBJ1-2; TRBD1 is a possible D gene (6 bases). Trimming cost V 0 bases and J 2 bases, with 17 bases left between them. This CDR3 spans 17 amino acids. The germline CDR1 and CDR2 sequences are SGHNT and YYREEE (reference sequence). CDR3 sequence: CASSLGQGSLMNYGYTF. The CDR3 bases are TGTGCCAGCAGCTTGGGGCAGGGGTCCCTCATGAACTATGGCTACACCTTC.